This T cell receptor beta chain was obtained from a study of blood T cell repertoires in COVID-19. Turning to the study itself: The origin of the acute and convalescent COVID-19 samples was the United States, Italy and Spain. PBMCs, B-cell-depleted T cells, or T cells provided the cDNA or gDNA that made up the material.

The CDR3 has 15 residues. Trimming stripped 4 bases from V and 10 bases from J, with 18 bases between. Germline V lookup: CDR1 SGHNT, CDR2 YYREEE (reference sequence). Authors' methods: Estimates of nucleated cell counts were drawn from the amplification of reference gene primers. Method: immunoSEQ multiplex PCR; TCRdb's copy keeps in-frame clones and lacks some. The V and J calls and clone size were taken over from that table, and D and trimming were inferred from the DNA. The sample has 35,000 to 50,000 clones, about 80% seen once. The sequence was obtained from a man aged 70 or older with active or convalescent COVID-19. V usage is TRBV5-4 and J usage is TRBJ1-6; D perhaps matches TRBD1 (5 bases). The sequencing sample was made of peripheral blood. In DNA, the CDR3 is TGTGCCAGCAGCCCGAAAGGGACGGGGGAGTCACCCCTCCACTTT. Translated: CASSPKGTGESPLHF.